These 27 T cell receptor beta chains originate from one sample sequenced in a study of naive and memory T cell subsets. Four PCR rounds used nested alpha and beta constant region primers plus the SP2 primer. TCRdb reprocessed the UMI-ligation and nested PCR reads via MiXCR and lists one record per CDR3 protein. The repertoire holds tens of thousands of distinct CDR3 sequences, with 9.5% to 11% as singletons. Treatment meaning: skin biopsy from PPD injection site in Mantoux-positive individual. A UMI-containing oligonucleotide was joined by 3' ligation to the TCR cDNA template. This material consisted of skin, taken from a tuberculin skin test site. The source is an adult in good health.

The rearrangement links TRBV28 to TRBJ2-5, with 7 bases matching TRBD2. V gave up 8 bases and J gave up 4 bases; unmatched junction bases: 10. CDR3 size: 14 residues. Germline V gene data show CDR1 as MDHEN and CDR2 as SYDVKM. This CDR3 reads CASAQGGWGETQYF. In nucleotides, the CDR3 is TGTGCCAGCGCGCAGGGAGGGTGGGGAGAGACCCAGTACTTC.

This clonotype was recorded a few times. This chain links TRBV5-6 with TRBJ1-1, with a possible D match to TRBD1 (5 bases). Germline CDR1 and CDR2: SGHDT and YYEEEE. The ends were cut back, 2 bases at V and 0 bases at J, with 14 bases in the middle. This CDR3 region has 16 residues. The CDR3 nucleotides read TGTGCCAGCAGCTTACAAGCCAGGGACTTGAACACTGAAGCTTTCTTT. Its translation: CASSLQARDLNTEAFF.

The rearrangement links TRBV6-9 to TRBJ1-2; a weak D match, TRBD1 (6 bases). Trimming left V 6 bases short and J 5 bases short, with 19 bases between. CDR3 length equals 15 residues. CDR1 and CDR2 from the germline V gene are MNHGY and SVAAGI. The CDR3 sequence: CASSYDATGSYGYTF. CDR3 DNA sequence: TGTGCCAGCAGCTACGACGCGACAGGTTCATATGGCTACACCTTC.

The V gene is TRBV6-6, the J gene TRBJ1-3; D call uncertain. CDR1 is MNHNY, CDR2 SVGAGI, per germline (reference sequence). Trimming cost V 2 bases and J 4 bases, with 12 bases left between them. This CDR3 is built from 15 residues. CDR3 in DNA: TGTGCCAGCAGTTACGTCCCTCTGGTCGGAAACACCATATATTTT. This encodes CASSYVPLVGNTIYF.

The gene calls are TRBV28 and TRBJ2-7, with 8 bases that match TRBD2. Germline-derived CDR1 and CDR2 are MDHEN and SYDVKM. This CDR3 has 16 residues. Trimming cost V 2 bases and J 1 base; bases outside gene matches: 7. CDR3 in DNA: TGTGCCAGCAGTTTAGAGAGAACTAGCGGTTCCTACGAGCAGTACTTC. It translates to CASSLERTSGSYEQYF.

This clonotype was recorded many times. The CDR3 DNA reads TGTGCCACCGGAGGGACTAGCGGGAGTGGAGAGCAGTTCTTC. Protein sequence: CATGGTSGSGEQFF. The gene calls are TRBV25-1 and TRBJ2-1, with 14 bases matching TRBD2. Per germline, CDR1 MGHDK and CDR2 SYGVNS. The CDR3 has 14 residues. Germline trimming cut 10 bases from V and 10 bases from J; bases unmatched to any gene: 9.

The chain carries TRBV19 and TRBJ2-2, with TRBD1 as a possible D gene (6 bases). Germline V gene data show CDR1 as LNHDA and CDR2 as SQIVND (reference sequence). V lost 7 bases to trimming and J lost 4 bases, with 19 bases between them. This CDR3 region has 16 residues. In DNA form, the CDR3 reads TGTGCCAGTACCATGTACCGGGACACCCTCACCGGGGAGCTGTTTTTT. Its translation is CASTMYRDTLTGELFF.

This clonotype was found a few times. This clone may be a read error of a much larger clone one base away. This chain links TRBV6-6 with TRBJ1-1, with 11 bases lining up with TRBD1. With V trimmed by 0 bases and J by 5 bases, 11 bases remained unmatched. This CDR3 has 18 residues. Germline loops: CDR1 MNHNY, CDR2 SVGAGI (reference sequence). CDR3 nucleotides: TGTGCCAGCAGTTACTCGGGACAGGGGGTCCGGTGGGGGACTGAAGCTTTCTTT. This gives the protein CASSYSGQGVRWGTEAFF.

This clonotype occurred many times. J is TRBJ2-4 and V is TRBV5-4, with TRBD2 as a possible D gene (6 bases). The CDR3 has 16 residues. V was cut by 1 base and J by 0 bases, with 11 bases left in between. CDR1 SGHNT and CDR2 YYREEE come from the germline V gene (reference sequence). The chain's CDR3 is CASSLSGGVAKNIQYF. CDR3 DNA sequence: TGTGCCAGCAGCTTGTCTGGCGGGGTAGCCAAAAACATTCAGTACTTC.

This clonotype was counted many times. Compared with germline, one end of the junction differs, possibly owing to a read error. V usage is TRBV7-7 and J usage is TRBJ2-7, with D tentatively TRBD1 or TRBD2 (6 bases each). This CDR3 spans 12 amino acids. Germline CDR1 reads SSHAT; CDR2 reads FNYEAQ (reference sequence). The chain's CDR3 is CASSPGGLEQYF. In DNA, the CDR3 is TGTGCTAGCAGCCCCGGGGGCCTCGAGCAGTACTTC.

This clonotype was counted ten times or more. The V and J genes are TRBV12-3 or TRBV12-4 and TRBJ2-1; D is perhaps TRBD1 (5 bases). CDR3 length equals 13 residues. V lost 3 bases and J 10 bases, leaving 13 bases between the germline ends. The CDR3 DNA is TGTGCCAGCAGTTTGGGCAGGGAAAAGGAGCAGTTCTTC. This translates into CASSLGREKEQFF.

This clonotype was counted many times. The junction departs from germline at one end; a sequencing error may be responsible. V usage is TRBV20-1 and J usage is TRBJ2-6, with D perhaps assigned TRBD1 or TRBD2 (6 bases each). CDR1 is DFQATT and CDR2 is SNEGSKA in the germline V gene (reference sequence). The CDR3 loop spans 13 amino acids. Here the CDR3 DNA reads TGCAGTGCCCCAAGGAGGGGGGTCAACGTCCTGACTTTC. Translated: CSAPRRGVNVLTF.

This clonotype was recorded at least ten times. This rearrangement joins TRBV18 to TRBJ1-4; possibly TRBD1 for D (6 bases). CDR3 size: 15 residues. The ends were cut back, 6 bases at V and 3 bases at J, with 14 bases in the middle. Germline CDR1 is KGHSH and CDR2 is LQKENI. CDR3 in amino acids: CASSVGQPANEKLFF. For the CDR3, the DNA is TGTGCCAGCTCCGTCGGACAGCCGGCTAATGAAAAACTGTTTTTT.

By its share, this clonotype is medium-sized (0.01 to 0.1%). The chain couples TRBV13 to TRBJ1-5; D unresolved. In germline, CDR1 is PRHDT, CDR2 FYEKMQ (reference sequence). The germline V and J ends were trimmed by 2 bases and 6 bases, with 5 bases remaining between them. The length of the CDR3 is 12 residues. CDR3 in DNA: TGTGCCAGCAGCTTATTGGGTCAGCCCCAGCATTTT. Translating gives CASSLLGQPQHF.

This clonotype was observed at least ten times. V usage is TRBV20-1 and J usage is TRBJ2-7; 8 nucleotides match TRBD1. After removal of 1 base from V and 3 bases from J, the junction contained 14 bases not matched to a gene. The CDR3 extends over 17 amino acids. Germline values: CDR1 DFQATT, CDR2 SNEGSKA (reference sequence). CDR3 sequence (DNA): TGCAGTGCTAGAGGGACAGGGCGTACCTCCTACGACTACGAGCAGTACTTC. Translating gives CSARGTGRTSYDYEQYF.

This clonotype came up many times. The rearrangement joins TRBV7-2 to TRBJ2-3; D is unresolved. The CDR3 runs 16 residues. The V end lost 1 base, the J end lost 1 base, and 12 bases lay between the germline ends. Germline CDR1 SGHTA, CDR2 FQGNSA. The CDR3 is CASSLEATRRTDTQYF. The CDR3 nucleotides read TGTGCCAGCAGCTTAGAGGCTACTCGACGCACAGATACGCAGTATTTT.

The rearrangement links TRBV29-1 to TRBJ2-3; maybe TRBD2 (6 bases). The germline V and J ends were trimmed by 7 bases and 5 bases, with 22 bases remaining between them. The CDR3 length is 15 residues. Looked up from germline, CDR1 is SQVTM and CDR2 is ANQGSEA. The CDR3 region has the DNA TGCAGCGGGGGTCATGGCCTAGCGTCTGGAGATACGCAGTATTTT. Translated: CSGGHGLASGDTQYF.

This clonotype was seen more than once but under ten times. CDR3 in amino acids: CSASGTVAFF. Here the CDR3 DNA reads TGCAGTGCTAGCGGGACAGTCGCTTTCTTT. This sequence joins TRBV20-1 and TRBJ1-1, with 7 bases matching TRBD1. Germline CDR1 is DFQATT and CDR2 is SNEGSKA (reference sequence). The CDR3 totals 10 residues. V trimming: 3 bases; J trimming: 11 bases; junction bases outside the gene matches: 3.

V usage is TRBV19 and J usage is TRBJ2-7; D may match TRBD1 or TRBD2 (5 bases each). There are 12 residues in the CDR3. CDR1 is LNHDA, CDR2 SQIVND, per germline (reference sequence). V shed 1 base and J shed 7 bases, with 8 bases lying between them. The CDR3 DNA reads TGTGCCAGTAGTATAGGGGACCGGGAGCAGTACTTC. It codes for CASSIGDREQYF.

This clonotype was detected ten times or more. The CDR3 spells CASSLGGQRTYEQYF. In DNA, the CDR3 is TGTGCCAGCAGCTTGGGGGGACAGAGAACCTACGAGCAGTACTTC. This chain links TRBV7-9 with TRBJ2-7; perhaps TRBD1 as D (7 bases). The length of the CDR3 is 15 residues. Trimming shortened V by 3 bases and J by 2 bases, and 14 bases separated the two germline ends. The germline V gene encodes CDR1 SEHNR and CDR2 FQNEAQ (reference sequence).

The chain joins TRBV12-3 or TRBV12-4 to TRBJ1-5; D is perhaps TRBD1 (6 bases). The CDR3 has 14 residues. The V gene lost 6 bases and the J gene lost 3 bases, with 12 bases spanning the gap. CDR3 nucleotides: TGTGCCAGCAGGACTTCAGGGGACAATCAGCCCCAGCATTTT. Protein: CASRTSGDNQPQHF.

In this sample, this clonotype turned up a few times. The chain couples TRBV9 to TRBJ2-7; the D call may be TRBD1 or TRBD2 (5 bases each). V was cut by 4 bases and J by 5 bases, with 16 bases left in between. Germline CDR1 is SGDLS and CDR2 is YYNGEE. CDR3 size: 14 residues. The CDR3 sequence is CASSSGPLKDEQYF. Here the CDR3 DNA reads TGTGCCAGCAGCTCGGGACCCCTAAAGGACGAGCAGTACTTC.

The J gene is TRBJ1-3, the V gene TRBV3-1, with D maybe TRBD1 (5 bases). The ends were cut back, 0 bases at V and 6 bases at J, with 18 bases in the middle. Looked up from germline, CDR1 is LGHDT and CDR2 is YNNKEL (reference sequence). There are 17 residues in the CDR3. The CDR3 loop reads CASSQDRPGLFKNTIYF. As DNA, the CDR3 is TGTGCCAGCAGCCAAGATCGTCCAGGGTTGTTTAAAAACACCATATATTTT.

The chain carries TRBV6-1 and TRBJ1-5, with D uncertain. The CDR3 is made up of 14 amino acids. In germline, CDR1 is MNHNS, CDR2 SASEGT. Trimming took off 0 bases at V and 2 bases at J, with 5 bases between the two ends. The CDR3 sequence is CASSEAGGNQPQHF. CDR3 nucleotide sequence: TGTGCCAGCAGTGAAGCCGGGGGCAATCAGCCCCAGCATTTT.

The CDR3 here is CASGLVTGNTIYF. For the CDR3, the DNA is TGTGCTAGTGGTTTGGTCACTGGAAACACCATATATTTT. The gene calls are TRBV12-5 and TRBJ1-3; D is uncertain. The germline CDR1 and CDR2 sequences are LGHNT and FRNRAP. The ends were cut back, 0 bases at V and 2 bases at J, with 2 bases in the middle. The CDR3 loop spans 13 amino acids.

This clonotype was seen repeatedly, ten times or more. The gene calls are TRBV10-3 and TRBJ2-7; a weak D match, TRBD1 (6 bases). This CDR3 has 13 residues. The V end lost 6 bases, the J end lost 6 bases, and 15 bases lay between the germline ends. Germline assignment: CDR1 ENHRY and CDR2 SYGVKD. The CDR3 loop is CAIRGARTSEQYF. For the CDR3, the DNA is TGTGCCATCAGGGGGGCCAGGACCTCCGAGCAGTACTTC.

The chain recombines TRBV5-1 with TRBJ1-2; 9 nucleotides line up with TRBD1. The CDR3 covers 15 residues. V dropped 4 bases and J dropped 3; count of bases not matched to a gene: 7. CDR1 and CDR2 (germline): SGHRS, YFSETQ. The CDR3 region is CASSITGGEDYGYTF. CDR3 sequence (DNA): TGCGCCAGCAGCATAACAGGGGGCGAGGACTATGGCTACACCTTC.